This T cell receptor (beta chain) was retrieved from a study of blood T cell repertoires in COVID-19. Looking at the study overall: Material from acute and convalescent COVID-19 was sourced from the United States, Italy and Spain.

In its sample, this clone was seen a few times. Measured with immunoSEQ multiplex PCR; TCRdb has only the in-frame clones, and not every one. This repertoire shows around 130,000 clones, roughly four fifths found once; its top ten account for approximately 16%. Source material: peripheral blood. The sequence was obtained from a woman aged 50 to 60 with acute or convalescent COVID-19.

CDR3 loop: CASNWAGQGYGYTF. The CDR3 DNA is TGTGCCAGCAATTGGGCAGGGCAGGGGTATGGCTACACCTTC. The rearrangement joins TRBV6-5 to TRBJ1-2; D perhaps matches TRBD1 (6 bases). The CDR3 totals 14 residues. V was shortened by 7 bases and J by 5 bases, with 17 bases between the two germline ends. Per germline, CDR1 MNHEY and CDR2 SVGAGI.